Listed below are T cell receptor beta chains from one sample, sequenced in a study of identical twins. TCRdb reprocessed the 5' RACE reads via MiXCR and lists one record per CDR3 protein. The repertoire holds approximately 700,000 distinct CDR3 sequences, 15% to 20% seen once, with around 13% in the top ten. The same data also contributed to another study, on T cells expressing NK-cell markers.

Sequenced sample: PBMCs. These receptors all come from a woman aged 18 to 35 in good health. The CDR3 runs from the conserved cysteine through the conserved F or W. Fields, in order: clone size, D gene, CDR3 length, J gene, V gene, CDR3 DNA, CDR3 protein. D genes are given only for firm matches. Clone size, where shown, is once, few, many, or a class for clones that have expanded.

NA,NA,13,TRBJ2-7,TRBV5-1,TGCGCCAGCAATATCGCCTCAACAGGCGAGCAGTACTTC,CASNIASTGEQYF
NA,TRBD2,19,TRBJ2-3,TRBV6-2/TRBV6-3,TGTGCCAGCAGTTACTCCTACAGAATCAGCGGGGGGCCCCGCTGGGCGCAGTATTTT,CASSYSYRISGGPRWAQYF
few,NA,13,TRBJ2-7,TRBV6-5,TGTGCCAGCAGTTCCGACGGTACCTACGAGCAGTACTTC,CASSSDGTYEQYF
many,NA,13,TRBJ2-5,TRBV12-3/TRBV12-4,TGTGCCAGCAGCAACACAGGGACAGAGACCCAGTACTTC,CASSNTGTETQYF
few,TRBD1,14,TRBJ2-2,TRBV27,TGTGCCAGCAGACAGGGGGCTTGGACCGGGGAGCTGTTTTTT,CASRQGAWTGELFF
NA,NA,15,TRBJ2-4,TRBV3-1,TGTGCCAGCAGCCAAGCCGGGGGGCGGGAAAACATTCAGTACTTC,CASSQAGGRENIQYF
NA,NA,13,TRBJ2-4,TRBV10-3,TGTGCCATCAGTAAAAGAGAAAGCGACATTCAGTACTTC,CAISKRESDIQYF
NA,NA,17,TRBJ2-7,TRBV4-3,TGCGCCAGCAGCCAACTGCTCCGGGACCTGACAGGAGGCGAGCAGTACTTC,CASSQLLRDLTGGEQYF
few,NA,11,TRBJ2-1,TRBV5-4,TGTGCCAGCAGCTTGAACTACCAGCAGTTCTTC,CASSLNYQQFF
few,NA,17,TRBJ2-2,TRBV7-2,TGTGCCAGCAGCACCGACCTGGGACATATGAACACCGGGGAGCTGTTTTTT,CASSTDLGHMNTGELFF
NA,NA,14,TRBJ1-1,TRBV5-5,TGTGCCAGCAGCACCCTGGGCTCTCGCACTGAAGCTTTCTTT,CASSTLGSRTEAFF
few,TRBD2,17,TRBJ2-3,TRBV20-1,TGCAGTGCAGCGGGCGGGACTAGCGGGACCCTCACAGATACGCAGTATTTT,CSAAGGTSGTLTDTQYF
few,NA,15,TRBJ2-2,TRBV11-2,TGTGCCAGCAGCTTAGATTGGCGGTACACCGGGGAGCTGTTTTTT,CASSLDWRYTGELFF
few,NA,15,TRBJ1-2,TRBV10-3,TGTGCCATCAGTGGGGACACGACCCTCAACTATGGCTACACCTTC,CAISGDTTLNYGYTF
few,NA,13,TRBJ2-7,TRBV21-1,TGTGCCAGCAGCAAAGTGGGGTCCTACGAGCAGTACTTC,CASSKVGSYEQYF
NA,TRBD2,17,TRBJ2-2,TRBV9,TGTGCCAGCAGCCCCTGGGGTAGCGGGAGGAACACCGGGGAGCTGTTTTTT,CASSPWGSGRNTGELFF
many,NA,14,TRBJ2-7,TRBV5-1,TGCGCCAGCAGCTCCGAGGACAGCTCCTACGAGCAGTACTTC,CASSSEDSSYEQYF
few,NA,12,TRBJ2-4,TRBV20-1,TGCAGTGCTAGAGGCTTGAGGAACATTCAGTACTTC,CSARGLRNIQYF
few,NA,13,TRBJ1-5,TRBV20-1,TGCAGTGCTAGTAGCACGACCAATCAGCCCCAGCATTTT,CSASSTTNQPQHF
NA,NA,16,TRBJ2-7,TRBV5-1,TGCGCCAGCAGCAAGATGGGCAGCTCCCCCTCCTACGAGCAGTACTTC,CASSKMGSSPSYEQYF
NA,TRBD2,16,TRBJ2-1,TRBV12-3/TRBV12-4,TGTGCCAGCAGTTTATGGCGGGGGGGCCTCTACAATGAGCAGTTCTTC,CASSLWRGGLYNEQFF
NA,NA,15,TRBJ1-2,TRBV6-1,TGTGCCAGCAGTCCCGTCCTGACAGGAAACTATGGCTACACCTTC,CASSPVLTGNYGYTF
few,NA,16,TRBJ2-7,TRBV18,TGTGCCAGCTCACCTACTACTTCAGGGGTTGGTGGCGAGCAGTACTTC,CASSPTTSGVGGEQYF
NA,TRBD1,13,TRBJ2-3,TRBV12-3/TRBV12-4,TGTGCCAGCAGTGGGACAGCCACAGATACGCAGTATTTT,CASSGTATDTQYF
NA,TRBD1,15,TRBJ2-7,TRBV12-3/TRBV12-4,TGTGCCAGCAGTTTAGGTTCGGGACAGGGGCCCGAGCAGTACTTC,CASSLGSGQGPEQYF
few,TRBD1,16,TRBJ2-1,TRBV7-9,TGTGCCAGCAGCCCCAGGGGGACCATATCCTACAATGAGCAGTTCTTC,CASSPRGTISYNEQFF
NA,NA,12,TRBJ1-1,TRBV20-1,TGCAGTGCTAGGCAACAGGGCCTCGAAGCTTTCTTT,CSARQQGLEAFF
few,NA,13,TRBJ1-6,TRBV7-2,TGTGCCAGCAGCTTTGAGACGAATTCACCCCTCCACTTT,CASSFETNSPLHF
few,NA,15,TRBJ2-1,TRBV20-1,TGCAGTGCCCCTAGCAGGGGACGCTCCTACAATGAGCAGTTCTTC,CSAPSRGRSYNEQFF
NA,TRBD2,15,TRBJ2-5,TRBV4-2,TGTGCCAGCAGCCAAGATACAGCGGGGGTCGAGACCCAGTACTTC,CASSQDTAGVETQYF
many,NA,15,TRBJ2-4,TRBV9,TGTGCCAGCAGCGTAGCCGCGCAACAGGTTGGCATTCAGTACTTC,CASSVAAQQVGIQYF
NA,NA,15,TRBJ1-4,TRBV7-9,TGTGCCAGCAGCGTTAGCGGGGCAACTAATGAAAAACTGTTTTTT,CASSVSGATNEKLFF
NA,NA,17,TRBJ2-3,TRBV9,TGTGCCAGCAGCGTAGCTACAAGGGGCATTAGAACAGATACGCAGTATTTT,CASSVATRGIRTDTQYF
NA,NA,15,TRBJ1-2,TRBV6-5,TGTGCCAGCAGTTACTCTTTAGACAGGCCCTATGGCTACACCTTC,CASSYSLDRPYGYTF
many,NA,14,TRBJ1-3,TRBV6-5,TGTGCCAGCAGTTACTCGGGCTCTGGAAACACCATATATTTT,CASSYSGSGNTIYF
NA,NA,16,TRBJ1-2,TRBV12-3/TRBV12-4,TGTGCCAGCAGTTTAGGAGTGTCAAGGGGTAGCTATGGCTACACCTTC,CASSLGVSRGSYGYTF
NA,TRBD1,15,TRBJ2-7,TRBV5-4,TGTGCCAGCAGCCGCCGGGACAGCCGTCTGGGCGAGCAGTACTTC,CASSRRDSRLGEQYF
NA,TRBD1,13,TRBJ1-2,TRBV29-1,TGCAGCGTTCAGACAGGGGGCAACTATGGCTACACCTTC,CSVQTGGNYGYTF
NA,NA,14,TRBJ1-1,TRBV29-1,TGCAGCGTGGGCAGGGCCCCTGGGAACACTGAAGCTTTCTTT,CSVGRAPGNTEAFF
few,NA,14,TRBJ2-7,TRBV6-1,TGTGCCAGCAGGCTGACAGGAGCGGCCTACGAGCAGTACTTC,CASRLTGAAYEQYF
NA,NA,13,TRBJ1-3,TRBV12-3/TRBV12-4,TGTGCCAGCAGACCAGCGGGCGGAAACACCATATATTTT,CASRPAGGNTIYF
NA,NA,16,TRBJ1-4,TRBV19,TGTGCCAGTAGGAGGAGAGGGTTTTTAACTAATGAAAAACTGTTTTTT,CASRRRGFLTNEKLFF
NA,TRBD2,15,TRBJ2-4,TRBV12-3/TRBV12-4,TGTGCCAGCAGTTGGGAGCGGGGTTGGGGTGACATTCAGTACTTC,CASSWERGWGDIQYF
NA,TRBD2,14,TRBJ2-7,TRBV29-1,TGCAGCGTTGAAGGCAGCGGGAGCTCCTACGAGCAGTACTTC,CSVEGSGSSYEQYF
NA,TRBD1,12,TRBJ1-2,TRBV20-1,TGCAGTGCTAGTCACAGGGGCGACCGCTCCACCTTC,CSASHRGDRSTF
many,NA,14,TRBJ1-5,TRBV5-1,TGTGCCAGCAGCTTAGTGGGCGGCAATCAGCCCCAGCATTTT,CASSLVGGNQPQHF
few,TRBD2,14,TRBJ2-1,TRBV7-9,TGTGCCAGCAGCTCATCCCGGGGGGAACGTGAGCAGTTCTTC,CASSSSRGEREQFF
few,NA,15,TRBJ2-7,TRBV5-6,TGTGCCAGCAGCTTGCTTCTCAGGGGAACCTACGAGCAGTACTTC,CASSLLLRGTYEQYF
NA,TRBD1,16,TRBJ1-6,TRBV7-8,TGTGCCAGCAGCTCCGGTCCCGGGACAGGGCATTCACCCCTCCACTTT,CASSSGPGTGHSPLHF
few,TRBD2,16,TRBJ2-3,TRBV12-3/TRBV12-4,TGTGCCAGCCGTCACGGAGGGACTAGGGTCACAGATACGCAGTATTTT,CASRHGGTRVTDTQYF
NA,TRBD2,16,TRBJ2-1,TRBV7-6,TGTGCCAGCAGCTTAGTGGAGCGGGAGAGGGGTAATGAGCAGTTCTTC,CASSLVERERGNEQFF
few,TRBD2,17,TRBJ2-3,TRBV7-2,TGTGCCAGCAGCTTAGCCCCTAGCGGGAGGTCAACAGATACGCAGTATTTT,CASSLAPSGRSTDTQYF
few,NA,11,TRBJ2-7,TRBV20-1,TGCAGTGCTAGGTTGGGTTGGGAGCAGTACTTC,CSARLGWEQYF
NA,TRBD1,14,TRBJ2-7,TRBV5-1,TGCGCCAGCAGCTTGGGACAGGGTATGGATGAGCAGTACTTC,CASSLGQGMDEQYF
NA,NA,12,TRBJ2-7,TRBV6-5,TGTGCCAGCAGTTACGGGGCCACAGAACAGTACTTC,CASSYGATEQYF
NA,NA,14,TRBJ1-4,TRBV20-1,TGCAGTGCTAGCCCAGGGAATGCAAAGGAAAAACTGTTTTTT,CSASPGNAKEKLFF